A single T cell receptor (beta chain) is shown here with its context. Its recognized antigen is unknown. Base quality data are lacking; no much larger clone is found one base away. This sample was included in a study of T cell responses to AZD1222 COVID-19 vaccine (dated by TCRdb to 2020 to 2022). Background on the whole study: Because spike-specific TCR depth and breadth did not differ between the two schedules, AZD1222 recipients who got a second dose at roughly 4 weeks were pooled with those who got a second dose at roughly 12 weeks. Trial participants were enrolled by age into 18-55, 56-69 and 70-plus year subgroups, with roughly 160, 29 and 62 TCR-sequenced participants respectively. TCR sequencing was performed for 230 to 250 trial participants, of whom about 200 were given two doses of AZD1222 and around 25 were given two doses of MenACWY control vaccine.

The CDR3 regions of human TCRbeta chains were analyzed by immunosequencing. The paper's processing steps were these. Repertoire TCRs were checked for matches against a reference library of SARS-CoV-2-specific TCRs that had been generated using the MIRA antigen-specificity platform. Breadth was defined as the fraction of unique TCRs that were SARS-CoV-2-associated. Depth was defined as the fraction of total T cells that were SARS-CoV-2-associated. Using the MIRA data, each spike-specific TCR was assigned both to the spike region to which the TCR was reactive and to a CD4 or CD8 class. Log10-transformed breadth and depth values were compared by one-way ANOVA with Sidak's multiple comparisons tests. TCRdb carries this immuneACCESS record with in-frame sequences only. Its versions omit some clonotypes, under half of them owing to an unresolved V gene in the studies checked, with the rest unexplained. From that table come the V and J calls and clone size; the DNA was used to work out D and trimming. The table for this sample lists some 130,000 clones; 93% of them were counted only once. Together, the top ten hold under 3.5% of the sample.

For CDR1 and CDR2, the germline V gene lists KGHSH and LQKENI. V sheds 2 bases and J sheds 4 bases, leaving 16 bases between their ends. Spanning cysteine to phenylalanine, the CDR3 consists of 16 amino acids. Only the CDR3 DNA is retained, 48 bases long and in frame from the first base. Interpreted using the paper, the time point label stands for: baseline before first vaccination. The vaccinee samples were drawn from two UK trials, COV001 and COV002, one of which was a single-blind randomized controlled phase 2/3 trial testing AZD1222 (ChAdOx1 nCoV-19) in healthy adults. For TCRbeta chain sequencing, PBMC samples were collected from trial participants at day 0 and at day 28 after the second dose. General conclusions and limits of the study: In the small 56-69-year group, the increase in depth fell short of significance, most likely because of low power. A significant rise in spike-specific TCR breadth and depth was observed after two AZD1222 doses relative to day 0 and relative to MenACWY recipients. Participants were mostly white British and included more females than males, and it was suggested by the authors that clonal diversity may have been underestimated. Because no samples from the day 14 peak response were available, repertoires could be characterized only after the peak T cell response. Conclusions about previously exposed vaccinees are limited, since just six or seven AZD1222 recipients were seropositive for SARS-CoV-2 at baseline. Reportedly, almost half of the unique spike-specific TCRs recognized epitopes lying outside the regions that are mutated in the B.1.351 and B.1.1.7 variants. The vaccine-associated CD4 TCRs covered the entire spike protein, and the dominant responses fell in regions 160-218 and 743-854.

The rearrangement joined TRBV18 to TRBJ2-3; a tentative D match to TRBD1 spans 5 bases. The TCR originated in an adult in good health. Sequenced material: peripheral blood, taken on day 0 of AZD1222 vaccination. The CDR3 region reads CASSPGQGGPADTQYF. The DNA sequence is given as TGTGCCAGCTCACCAGGTCAGGGTGGCCCCGCAGATACGCAGTATTTT. The reference TRBV18 and TRBJ2-3 proteins fill in what lies around the CDR3, so the full variable domain reads NAGVMQNPRHLVRRRGQEARLRCSPMKGHSHVYWYRQLPEEGLKFMVYLQKENIIDESGMPKERFSAEFPKEGPSILRIQQVVRGDSAAYFCASSPGQGGPADTQYFGPGTRLTVL.